Shown below are 16 T cell receptor beta chains from a single sample sequenced in a study of identical twins. Each CDR3 protein gets one entry after TCRdb re-called the 5' RACE reads with MiXCR. The sample holds 200,000 to 250,000 distinct CDR3 sequences, 6% to 9% seen once. The sample also formed part of further work on yellow fever vaccine responses in identical twins.

Sequenced: memory (CD45RO+) T cells sorted from blood. The receptors derive from a woman under 30 in good health.

This clonotype was seen repeatedly, ten times or more. The chain combines TRBV7-8 with TRBJ2-7; no reliable D call. Germline values: CDR1 SGHVS, CDR2 FQNEAQ. The CDR3 loop spans 14 amino acids. V shed 4 bases and J shed 0 bases, with 10 bases lying between them. The CDR3 region has the DNA TGTGCCAGCAGCTCTTACGCTAACTCCTACGAGCAGTACTTC. It specifies CASSSYANSYEQYF.

This clonotype was detected ten times or more. The V gene is TRBV7-8, the J gene TRBJ2-7, with D tentatively TRBD1 (5 bases). The CDR3 extends over 16 amino acids. V was shortened by 2 bases and J by 2 bases, with 16 bases between the two germline ends. CDR1 is SGHVS and CDR2 is FQNEAQ in the germline V gene. The CDR3 loop is CASSLFWSGKTYEQYF. CDR3 DNA: TGTGCCAGCAGCTTATTTTGGTCAGGGAAAACCTACGAGCAGTACTTC.

In this sample, this clonotype turned up many times. J is TRBJ2-5 and V is TRBV7-2; 12 bases align to TRBD2. V dropped 5 bases and J dropped 0; count of bases not matched to a gene: 7. Germline CDR1 and CDR2: SGHTA and FQGNSA. The CDR3 is made up of 17 amino acids. DNA of the CDR3: TGTGCCAGCAGCCCAGGACTAGCGGGAATTTACCAAGAGACCCAGTACTTC. It is translated as CASSPGLAGIYQETQYF.

This clonotype was recorded many times. The CDR3 sequence is CASSQDQGAGVSYNEQFF. CDR3 DNA: TGCGCCAGCAGCCAAGATCAAGGAGCGGGAGTGTCCTACAATGAGCAGTTCTTC. The V gene is TRBV4-1, the J gene TRBJ2-1; TRBD2 agrees at 8 bases. Germline CDR1 MGHRA, CDR2 YSYEKL. J was trimmed by 1 base and V by 0 bases; bases with no gene match: 8. CDR3 length: 18 amino acids.

The chain has TRBV20-1 and TRBJ1-5, with D perhaps TRBD1 (5 bases). The CDR3 runs to 15 residues. The germline V gene has CDR1 DFQATT and CDR2 SNEGSKA (reference sequence). The V end was cut by 6 bases, the J end by 3 bases, with 18 bases between. CDR3 residues: CSAHQVRGHNQPQHF. The CDR3 DNA reads as TGCAGTGCCCACCAGGTCCGGGGCCACAATCAGCCCCAGCATTTT.

This clonotype was counted at least ten times. The J gene is TRBJ1-5, the V gene TRBV7-2; D possibly corresponds to TRBD1 (6 bases). The CDR3 spans 13 residues. The ends were cut back, 4 bases at V and 6 bases at J, with 10 bases in the middle. Per the germline V gene, CDR1 is SGHTA and CDR2 is FQGNSA. The CDR3 DNA follows: TGTGCCAGCAGCTATAGGGGGGGTCAGCCCCAGCATTTT. Amino acid sequence: CASSYRGGQPQHF. The full variable domain, completed using reference TRBV7-2 and TRBJ1-5, is GAGVSQSPSNKVTEKGKDVELRCDPISGHTALYWYRQSLGQGLEFLIYFQGNSAPDKSGLPSDRFSAERTGGSVSTLTIQRTQQEDSAVYLCASSYRGGQPQHFGDGTRLSIL.

The V gene is TRBV5-5, the J gene TRBJ2-1; 9 nucleotides agree with TRBD2. The CDR3 length is 17 residues. Germline-derived CDR1 and CDR2 are SGHKS and YYEKEE (reference sequence). V dropped 5 bases and J dropped 0; count of bases not matched to a gene: 9. CDR3 region: CASRPGLALSSYNEQFF. The CDR3 region has the DNA TGTGCCAGCAGACCGGGACTAGCTCTGTCCTCCTACAATGAGCAGTTCTTC.

The V gene is TRBV11-1, the J gene TRBJ1-2; 9 nucleotides line up with TRBD1. With 4 bases clipped from V and 5 bases from J, the junction kept 8 bases outside the gene matches. This CDR3 has 15 amino acids. Germline CDR1 reads SGHAT; CDR2 reads FQDESV (reference sequence). Here the CDR3 reads CASSYNTGGGYGYTF. The CDR3 nucleotides read TGTGCCAGCAGCTACAATACAGGGGGCGGATATGGCTACACCTTC.

This clonotype was picked up a small number of times. This chain joins TRBV7-9 and TRBJ2-5, with D hard to call. The CDR3 totals 12 residues. Germline V gene data show CDR1 as SEHNR and CDR2 as FQNEAQ (reference sequence). The V gene lost 4 bases and the J gene lost 10 bases, with 13 bases spanning the gap. The CDR3 bases are TGTGCCAGCAGCTGGACGGGCCGCGACCAGTACTTC. Its protein is CASSWTGRDQYF.

This rearrangement joins TRBV3-1 to TRBJ2-5; 7 positions match TRBD1. Germline V CDR1 and CDR2: LGHDT, YNNKEL (reference sequence). CDR3 length: 15 amino acids. Unmatched junction bases numbered 16, after V lost 10 bases and J lost 5 bases. The CDR3 bases are TGTGCCACCTGCCAAACAACAGGGGTATACGAGACCCAGTACTTC. Translating it yields CATCQTTGVYETQYF.

This clonotype was detected ten times or more. This sequence joins TRBV7-9 and TRBJ2-3; D is uncertain. Germline lookup yields CDR1 SEHNR and CDR2 FQNEAQ (reference sequence). V lost 5 bases, J lost 4 bases, and 7 bases lay in between. CDR3 length: 12 amino acids. CDR3 residues: CASSPAPDTQYF. The CDR3 region has the DNA TGTGCCAGCAGCCCCGCCCCAGATACGCAGTATTTT.

The V gene is TRBV18, the J gene TRBJ2-7; D is uncertain. Trimming took 4 bases from V and 0 from J, leaving 10 bases between them. CDR1 and CDR2 (germline): KGHSH, LQKENI. CDR3 length equals 14 residues. This CDR3 reads CASSQQPNSYEQYF. CDR3 nucleotides: TGTGCCAGCTCACAACAGCCTAACTCCTACGAGCAGTACTTC.

This clonotype was seen a handful of times. This chain connects TRBV7-2 to TRBJ1-5; TRBD1 matches 7 bases. Germline trimming cut 1 base from V and 5 bases from J; bases unmatched to any gene: 2. The CDR3 sequence is 14 residues long. Germline V gene sequence: CDR1 SGHTA, CDR2 FQGNSA. CDR3 DNA sequence: TGTGCCAGCAGCTTAGACAGGGGTGATCAGCCCCAGCATTTT. Protein product: CASSLDRGDQPQHF.

This clonotype has at least ten counts. V and J are TRBV28 and TRBJ1-5; D is possibly TRBD1 (6 bases). The CDR3 extends over 16 amino acids. The ends were cut back, 2 bases at V and 0 bases at J, with 11 bases in the middle. CDR1 and CDR2 from the germline V gene are MDHEN and SYDVKM. The CDR3 DNA sequence: TGTGCCAGCAGTTTAACCGGGACACTTAGCAATCAGCCCCAGCATTTT. This encodes CASSLTGTLSNQPQHF.

This clonotype came up many times. The chain links TRBV28 to TRBJ2-1, with D unclear. Per germline, CDR1 MDHEN and CDR2 SYDVKM. V lost 3 bases and J lost 7, with 10 bases in between. The CDR3 has 13 residues. Here the CDR3 DNA reads TGTGCCAGCAGTTTTTATAGGGCTAATGAGCAGTTCTTC. Its translation is CASSFYRANEQFF. The whole variable domain, remainder taken from reference TRBV28 and TRBJ2-1, is DVKVTQSSRYLVKRTGEKVFLECVQDMDHENMFWYRQDPGLGLRLIYFSYDVKMKEKGDIPEGYSVSREKKERFSLILESASTNQTSMYLCASSFYRANEQFFGPGTRLTVL.

This clonotype occurred many times. The rearrangement uses TRBV24-1 and TRBJ2-1, with 9 positions matching TRBD1. J gave up 1 base and V 2 bases, and 2 bases lay outside the gene matches. Per germline, CDR1 KGHDR and CDR2 SFDVKD. The length of the CDR3 is 16 residues. The CDR3 coding sequence is TGTGCCACCAGTGATTATGGACAGGGGTCCTACAATGAGCAGTTCTTC. It yields the protein CATSDYGQGSYNEQFF.